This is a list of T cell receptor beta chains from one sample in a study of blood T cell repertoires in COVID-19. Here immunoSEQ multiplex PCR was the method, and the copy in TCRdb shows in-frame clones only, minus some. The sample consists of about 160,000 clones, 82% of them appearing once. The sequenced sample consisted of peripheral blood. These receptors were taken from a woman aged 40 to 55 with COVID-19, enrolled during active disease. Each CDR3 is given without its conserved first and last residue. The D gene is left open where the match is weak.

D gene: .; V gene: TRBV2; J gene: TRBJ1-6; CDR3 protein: ASLRSSYNSPLH
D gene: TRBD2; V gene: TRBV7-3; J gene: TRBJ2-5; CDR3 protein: ASSLTGGRDGETQY
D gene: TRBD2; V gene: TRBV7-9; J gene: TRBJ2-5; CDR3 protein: ASSLGLTAGVETQY
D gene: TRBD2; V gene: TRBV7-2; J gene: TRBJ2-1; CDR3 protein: ASSFRLAGVAGEQF
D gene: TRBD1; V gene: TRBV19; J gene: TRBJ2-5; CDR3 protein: ASSRRDRDARTQY
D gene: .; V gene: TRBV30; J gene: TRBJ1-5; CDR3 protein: AWSSGVGQPQH
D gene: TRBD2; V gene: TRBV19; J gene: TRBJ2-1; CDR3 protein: ASTERGNEQF
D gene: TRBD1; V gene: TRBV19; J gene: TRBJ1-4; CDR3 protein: ASSPRDSNEKLF
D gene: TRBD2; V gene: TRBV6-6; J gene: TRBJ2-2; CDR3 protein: ASSQTSGRAGTGELF
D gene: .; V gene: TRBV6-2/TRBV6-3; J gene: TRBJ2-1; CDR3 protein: ASSYPLRQAINEQF
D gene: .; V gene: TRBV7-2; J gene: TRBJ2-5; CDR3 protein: ASSLGGLAGRETQY
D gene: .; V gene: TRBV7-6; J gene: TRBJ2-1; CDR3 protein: ASSQDSPGNEQF
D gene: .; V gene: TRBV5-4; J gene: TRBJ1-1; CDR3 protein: ASSHNLQEGTEAF
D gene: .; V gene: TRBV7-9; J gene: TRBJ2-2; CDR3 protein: ASSLLEVSGELF
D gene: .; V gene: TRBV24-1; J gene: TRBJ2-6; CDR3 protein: ATSDSYSGANVLT
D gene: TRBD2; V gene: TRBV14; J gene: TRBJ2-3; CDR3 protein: ASSQEGLATQY
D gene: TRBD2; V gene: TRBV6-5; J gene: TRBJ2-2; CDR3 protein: ASRSGGVGELF
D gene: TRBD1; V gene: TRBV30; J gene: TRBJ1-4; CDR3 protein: AWRTGQALF
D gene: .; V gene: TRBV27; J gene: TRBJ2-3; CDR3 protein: ASSLTGGPTDTQY
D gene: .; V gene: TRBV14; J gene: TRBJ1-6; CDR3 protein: ASSIATYNSPLH
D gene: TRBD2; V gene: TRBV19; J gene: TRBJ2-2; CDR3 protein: ASRGAGGPGELF
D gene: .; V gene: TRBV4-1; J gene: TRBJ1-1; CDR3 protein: ASSQGGGRGTEAF
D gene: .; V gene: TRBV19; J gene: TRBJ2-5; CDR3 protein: ASSIRAGLQETQY
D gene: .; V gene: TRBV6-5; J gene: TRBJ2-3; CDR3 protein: ASRSSVLSTDTQY
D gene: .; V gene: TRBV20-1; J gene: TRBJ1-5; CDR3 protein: SASSGDRNQPQH
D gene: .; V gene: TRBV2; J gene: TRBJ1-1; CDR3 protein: ASRGPGISEVVF
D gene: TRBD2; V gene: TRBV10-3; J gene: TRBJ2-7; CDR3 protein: AISEIYAGEYEQY
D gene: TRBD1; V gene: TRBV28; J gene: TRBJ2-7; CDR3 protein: ASSLSDRKEY
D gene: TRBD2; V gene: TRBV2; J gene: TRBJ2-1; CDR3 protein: ASTWLAGSGQF
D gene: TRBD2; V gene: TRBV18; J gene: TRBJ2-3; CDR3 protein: ASSPGLGAGESTDTQY
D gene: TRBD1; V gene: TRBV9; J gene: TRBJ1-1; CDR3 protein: ASSVGREGGSEAF
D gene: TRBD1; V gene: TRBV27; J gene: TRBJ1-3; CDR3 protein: ASRPSGQGGNTIY
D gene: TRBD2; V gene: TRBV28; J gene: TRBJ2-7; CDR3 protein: ASSLGTKVSYEQY
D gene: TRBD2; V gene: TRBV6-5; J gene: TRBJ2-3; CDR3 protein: ASSYGGGQY
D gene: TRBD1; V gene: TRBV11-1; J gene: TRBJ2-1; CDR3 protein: ASSFRDRGPERF
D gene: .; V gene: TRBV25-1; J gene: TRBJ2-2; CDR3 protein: ASRGDTHTGELF
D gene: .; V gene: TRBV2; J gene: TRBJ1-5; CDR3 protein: ASGGQTLGNQPQH
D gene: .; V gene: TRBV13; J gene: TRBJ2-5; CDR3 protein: ASSSGIPARAQY
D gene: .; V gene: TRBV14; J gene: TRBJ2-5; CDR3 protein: ASSRQLQETQY
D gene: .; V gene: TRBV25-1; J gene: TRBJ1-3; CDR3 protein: ASSEYNSGNTIY
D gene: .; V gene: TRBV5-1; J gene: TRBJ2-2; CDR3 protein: ASSLGERGELF
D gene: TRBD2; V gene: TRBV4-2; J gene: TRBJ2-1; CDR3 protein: ASRAGSGGYNEQF
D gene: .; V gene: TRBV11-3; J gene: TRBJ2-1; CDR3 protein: ASSPNEGSYNEQF
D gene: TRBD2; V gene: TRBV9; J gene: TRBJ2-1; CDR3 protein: ASSFSGGGSYNEQF
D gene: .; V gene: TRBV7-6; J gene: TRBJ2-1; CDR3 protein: ASSLFGGPGSNEQF
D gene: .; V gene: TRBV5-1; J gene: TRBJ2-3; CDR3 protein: ASSFLDTQY
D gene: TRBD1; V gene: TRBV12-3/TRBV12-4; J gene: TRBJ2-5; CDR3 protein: ASSLRGRETQY
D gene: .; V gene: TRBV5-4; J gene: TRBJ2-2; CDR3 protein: ASSYSAAITGELF
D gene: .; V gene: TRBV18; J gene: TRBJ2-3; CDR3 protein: ASSPPSVSTDTQY